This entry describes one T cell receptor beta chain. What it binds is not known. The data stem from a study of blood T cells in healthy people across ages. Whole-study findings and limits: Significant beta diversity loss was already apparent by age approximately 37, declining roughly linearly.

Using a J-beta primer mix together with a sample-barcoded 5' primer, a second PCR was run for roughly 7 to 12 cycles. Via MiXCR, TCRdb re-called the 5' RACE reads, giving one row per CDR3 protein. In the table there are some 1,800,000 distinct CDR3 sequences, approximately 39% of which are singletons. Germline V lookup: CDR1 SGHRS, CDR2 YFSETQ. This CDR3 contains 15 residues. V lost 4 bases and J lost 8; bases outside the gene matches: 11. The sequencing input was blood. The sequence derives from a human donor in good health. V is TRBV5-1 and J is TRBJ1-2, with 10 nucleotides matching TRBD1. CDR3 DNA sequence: TGCGCCAGCAGCGGAACCGGGACAGGGGACGGGGGCTACACCTTC. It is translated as CASSGTGTGDGGYTF.